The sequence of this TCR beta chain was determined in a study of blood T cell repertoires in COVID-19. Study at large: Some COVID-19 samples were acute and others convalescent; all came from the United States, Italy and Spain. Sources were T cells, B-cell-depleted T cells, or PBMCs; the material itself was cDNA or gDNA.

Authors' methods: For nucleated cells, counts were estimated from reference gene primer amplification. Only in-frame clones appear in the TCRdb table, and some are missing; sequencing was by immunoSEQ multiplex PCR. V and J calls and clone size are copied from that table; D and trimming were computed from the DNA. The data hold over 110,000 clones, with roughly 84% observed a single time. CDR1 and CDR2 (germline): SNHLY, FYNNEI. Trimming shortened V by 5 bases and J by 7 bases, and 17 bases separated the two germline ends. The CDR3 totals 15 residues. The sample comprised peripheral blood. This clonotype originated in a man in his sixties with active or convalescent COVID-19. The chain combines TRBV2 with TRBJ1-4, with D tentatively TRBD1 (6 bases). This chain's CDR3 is CASSRSAGAGEKLFF. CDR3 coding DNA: TGTGCCAGCAGTAGATCGGCAGGGGCGGGTGAAAAACTGTTTTTT.